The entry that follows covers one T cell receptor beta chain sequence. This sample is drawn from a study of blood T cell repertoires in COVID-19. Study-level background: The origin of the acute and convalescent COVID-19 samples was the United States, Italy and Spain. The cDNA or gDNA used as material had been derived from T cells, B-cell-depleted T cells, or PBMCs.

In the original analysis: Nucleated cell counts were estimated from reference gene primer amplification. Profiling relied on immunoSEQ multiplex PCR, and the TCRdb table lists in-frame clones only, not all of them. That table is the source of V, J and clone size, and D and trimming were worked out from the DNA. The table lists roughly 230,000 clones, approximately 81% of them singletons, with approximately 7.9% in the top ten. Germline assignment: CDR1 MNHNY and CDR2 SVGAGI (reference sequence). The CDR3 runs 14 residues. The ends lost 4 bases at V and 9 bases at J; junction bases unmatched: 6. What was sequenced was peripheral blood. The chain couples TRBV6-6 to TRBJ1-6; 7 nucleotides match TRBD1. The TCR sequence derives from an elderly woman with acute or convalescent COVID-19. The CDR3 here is CASSSMDRPSPLHF. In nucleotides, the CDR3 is TGTGCCAGCAGTTCGATGGACAGGCCTTCACCCCTCCACTTT.